The 18 T cell receptor beta chains below all came from one sample that was sequenced in a study of vaccination effects on CD4 cells after COVID-19. Repertoires were generated with immunoSEQ multiplex PCR, while TCRdb's copy carries only in-frame clones and drops some. This sample has 70,000 to 95,000 clones, with under 85% found just once. Which antigens these TCRs recognize remains unknown. With the ViraFEST assay, the study expanded antigen-specific CD4+ T cells using viral peptide pools, then sequenced them. The culture ran for nine to eleven days, and then CD4+ T cells were isolated. Of the BNT162b2 and mRNA-1273 vaccines, participants received two doses of one or the other. Sample: CD4+ T cells from PBMCs cultured with HCoV-OC43 spike peptides, taken after COVID-19 vaccination. Subset given: HCoV-OC43 spike overlapping peptide pool stimulation. Receptor source: a human donor who received a COVID-19 vaccine.

The J gene is TRBJ1-6, the V gene TRBV19; the match to TRBD1 covers 8 bases. Germline V lookup: CDR1 LNHDA, CDR2 SQIVND (reference sequence). V gave up 4 bases and J gave up 6 bases; unmatched junction bases: 2. CDR3 size: 14 residues. The CDR3 coding sequence is TGTGCCAGTAGTAGAGACAGGGGTAATTCACCCCTCCACTTT. The encoded protein is CASSRDRGNSPLHF.

The chain links TRBV7-3 to TRBJ2-2, with D perhaps matching TRBD1 (5 bases). V was shortened by 2 bases and J by 5 bases, with 9 bases between the two germline ends. This CDR3 comprises 14 residues. Per germline, CDR1 SGHTA and CDR2 FQGTGA. The CDR3 DNA follows: TGTGCCAGCAGCTTAGTCAGGGAAACCGGGGAGCTGTTTTTT. This gives the protein CASSLVRETGELFF.

The gene calls are TRBV4-1 and TRBJ2-7, with D tentatively TRBD2 (6 bases). The germline V and J ends were trimmed by 2 bases and 2 bases, with 13 bases remaining between them. The length of the CDR3 is 15 residues. The germline V gene has CDR1 MGHRA and CDR2 YSYEKL. The CDR3 region is CASSQRDSVAYEQYV. CDR3 DNA: TGCGCCAGCAGCCAAAGGGACTCGGTCGCCTACGAGCAGTACGTC.

The chain couples TRBV5-5 to TRBJ1-4; no definite D call. Trimming cost V 0 bases and J 8 bases, with 14 bases left between them. The CDR3 totals 15 residues. CDR1 is SGHKS, CDR2 YYEKEE, per germline (reference sequence). DNA for the CDR3: TGTGCCAGCAGCTTGGACGGCGGTCCTTACGAAAAACTGTTTTTT. It translates to CASSLDGGPYEKLFF.

This chain uses TRBV6-5 with TRBJ1-2; TRBD1 might be the D (5 bases). Trimming removed 2 bases at V and 6 bases at J, with 16 bases between. The CDR3 spans 15 residues. Germline-derived CDR1 and CDR2 are MNHEY and SVGAGI. CDR3 coding DNA: TGTGCCAGCAGTTACGGGGCAGGGAGGTTGGATGGCTACACCTTC. Amino acids: CASSYGAGRLDGYTF.

There are a few counts of this clone. The chain combines TRBV2 with TRBJ1-2, with D possibly TRBD1 on 5 matching bases. Germline CDR1 reads SNHLY; CDR2 reads FYNNEI. Trimming removed 0 bases from V and 5 bases from J, with 7 bases in between. The length of the CDR3 is 13 residues. Here the CDR3 reads CASSEAGGYGYTF. CDR3 nucleotides: TGTGCCAGCAGTGAAGCCGGGGGTTATGGCTACACCTTC.

The chain carries TRBV6-2 or TRBV6-3 and TRBJ2-4; 8 bases align to TRBD1. Per the germline V gene, CDR1 is MNHEY and CDR2 is SVGEGT. V shed 6 bases, J shed 3 bases, and the junction held 10 bases outside the gene matches. CDR3 size: 16 residues. The CDR3 DNA reads as TGTGCCAGCAGCCCCCACCCGACAGGGGTCAAAAACATTCAGTACTTC. Protein: CASSPHPTGVKNIQYF.

This clone turned up a few times. In nucleotides, the CDR3 is TGTGCCAGCGCCCGGGGACGAGAGGAAAAACTGTTTTTT. Its translation: CASARGREEKLFF. The chain employs TRBV7-9 and TRBJ1-4, with D maybe TRBD1 (5 bases). The germline V gene encodes CDR1 SEHNR and CDR2 FQNEAQ (reference sequence). The CDR3 runs 13 residues. Deletions cut 8 bases from V and 8 bases from J, with 15 bases between. Supplemented by reference TRBV7-9 and TRBJ1-4, the full variable domain reads DTGVSQNPRHKITKRGQNVTFRCDPISEHNRLYWYRQTLGQGPEFLTYFQNEAQLEKSRLLSDRFSAERPKGSFSTLEIQRTEQGDSAMYLCASARGREEKLFFGSGTQLSVL.

The genes are TRBV9 and TRBJ1-2, with TRBD1 as a possible D gene (5 bases). Germline CDR1 reads SGDLS; CDR2 reads YYNGEE. V was pared by 4 bases and J by 3 bases, with 16 bases between. The CDR3 totals 15 residues. The CDR3: CASSPRDREDYGYTF. In DNA form, the CDR3 reads TGTGCCAGCAGCCCGCGGGACCGGGAGGACTATGGCTACACCTTC.

The CDR3 DNA reads as TGCGCCAGCAGCTTGGATCCTAGCTCCTATAATTCACCCCTCCACTTT. This gives the protein CASSLDPSSYNSPLHF. The chain has TRBV5-1 and TRBJ1-6; the D is unclear. V dropped 0 bases and J dropped 0 bases, with 7 bases sitting between them. This CDR3 has 16 amino acids. Germline CDR1 and CDR2: SGHRS and YFSETQ.

This chain joins TRBV18 and TRBJ2-7, with TRBD1 matching over 10 bases. V was clipped by 2 bases and J by 5 bases; unmatched bases: 9. The CDR3 runs 16 residues. Germline CDR1 reads KGHSH; CDR2 reads LQKENI. The CDR3 protein is CASSPEIDRGLDEQYV. The DNA of the CDR3 is TGTGCCAGCTCACCAGAAATCGACAGGGGGCTGGACGAGCAGTACGTC.

This clone was observed a few times. The genes are TRBV7-2 and TRBJ1-5; 7 bases fit TRBD1. Unmatched junction bases numbered 3, after V lost 1 base and J lost 3 bases. The CDR3 runs 15 residues. In germline, CDR1 is SGHTA, CDR2 FQGNSA. The CDR3 sequence: CASSLEGAINQPQHF. CDR3 in DNA: TGTGCCAGCAGCTTAGAGGGGGCGATCAATCAGCCCCAGCATTTT.

The V gene is TRBV19, the J gene TRBJ1-2, with a tentative D call TRBD1 (5 bases). Trimming took 6 bases from V and 4 from J, leaving 21 bases between them. The CDR3 consists of 16 residues. Germline CDR1 LNHDA, CDR2 SQIVND (reference sequence). Here the CDR3 reads CASSRGQGGSGYGYTF. The CDR3 DNA reads as TGTGCCAGTAGCCGCGGGCAGGGAGGATCGGGCTATGGCTACACCTTC.

The chain is built from TRBV18 and TRBJ2-2; D is perhaps TRBD1 (6 bases). CDR3 length: 14 amino acids. Trimming pared 2 bases from V and 5 bases from J, leaving 9 bases between. The germline CDR1 and CDR2 sequences are KGHSH and LQKENI. The CDR3 coding sequence is TGTGCCAGCTCACCAAGCACAGGGACCGGGGAGCTGTTTTTT. It specifies CASSPSTGTGELFF.

This chain joins TRBV5-1 and TRBJ1-2; TRBD1 matches 7 bases. Germline assignment: CDR1 SGHRS and CDR2 YFSETQ. Germline trimming cut 3 bases from V and 1 base from J; bases unmatched to any gene: 18. This CDR3 region has 19 residues. CDR3 in DNA: TGCGCCAGCAGCTGGAATGTACGACAGGGTAACATCGGTAACTATGGCTACACCTTC. It codes for CASSWNVRQGNIGNYGYTF.

This clone has just a few counts. The genes are TRBV12-5 and TRBJ2-7; the D gene is possibly TRBD1 (5 bases). Germline V gene data show CDR1 as LGHNT and CDR2 as FRNRAP. V lost 6 bases and J lost 2, with 8 bases in between. The CDR3 sequence is 12 residues long. In DNA, the CDR3 is TGTGCTAGTGGGGACAACACCTACGAGCAGTACGTC. Encoded protein: CASGDNTYEQYV.

This clone was seen a few times. The V and J genes are TRBV24-1 and TRBJ1-2; D ambiguous. V lost 1 base and J lost 0, with 5 bases in between. Germline CDR1 KGHDR, CDR2 SFDVKD. The CDR3 runs to 14 residues. CDR3 in amino acids: CATSDFPANYGYTF. The CDR3 DNA reads TGTGCCACCAGTGATTTCCCAGCTAACTATGGCTACACCTTC.

The J gene is TRBJ2-7, the V gene TRBV5-8; TRBD1 matches at 9 bases. The CDR3 consists of 14 residues. J lost 3 bases, V lost 4 bases, and 5 bases had no gene match. CDR1 and CDR2 (germline): SGHTS, YDEGEE. In DNA form, the CDR3 reads TGTGCCAGCAGCACGGGACAGGGACGCTACGAGCAGTACGTC. Its translation: CASSTGQGRYEQYV.